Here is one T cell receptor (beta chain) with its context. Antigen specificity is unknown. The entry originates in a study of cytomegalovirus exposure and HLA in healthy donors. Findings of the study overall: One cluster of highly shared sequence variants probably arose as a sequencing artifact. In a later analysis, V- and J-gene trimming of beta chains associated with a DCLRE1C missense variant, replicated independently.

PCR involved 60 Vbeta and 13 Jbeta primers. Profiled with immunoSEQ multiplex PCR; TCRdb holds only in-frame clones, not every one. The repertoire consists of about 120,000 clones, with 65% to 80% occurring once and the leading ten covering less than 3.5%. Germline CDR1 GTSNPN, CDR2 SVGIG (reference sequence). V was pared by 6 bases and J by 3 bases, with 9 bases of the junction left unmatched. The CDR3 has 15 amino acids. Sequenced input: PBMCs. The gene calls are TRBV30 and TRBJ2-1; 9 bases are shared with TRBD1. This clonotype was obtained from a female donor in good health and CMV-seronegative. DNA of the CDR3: TGTGCCTGCCCTTCGACAGGGGGAGTCTACAATGAGCAGTTCTTC. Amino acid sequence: CACPSTGGVYNEQFF.